This passage covers 17 T cell receptor beta chains from one sample sequenced in a study of glioma-infiltrating T cells. The iRepertoire nested amplicon-rescue multiplex PCR amplified TCR alpha and beta CDR3s from RNA. TCRdb reanalysed the multiplex PCR reads using MiXCR and keeps one entry per CDR3 protein. The sample consists of fewer than 250,000 distinct CDR3 sequences, around 30% of them appearing once. The sample comprised glioma tissue, nonneoplastic brain tissue, or PBMCs (not recorded which). All receptors derive from a human donor with low-grade glioma or glioblastoma, undergoing nonglioma brain surgery, or in good health (not recorded which).

As regards this clonotype: This may be a read error, as it is one base from a much larger clone. As DNA, the CDR3 is TGTGCCAGCAGCCGACAAGGAAGGGAGCCGCAGTACTTC. This gives the protein CASSRQGREPQYF. The chain has TRBV3-1 and TRBJ2-7; possibly TRBD2 for D (5 bases). The CDR3 spans 13 residues. In germline, CDR1 is LGHDT, CDR2 YNNKEL (reference sequence). Deletions cut 4 bases from V and 9 bases from J, with 16 bases between.

This clonotype has a handful of counts. A much larger clone lies a single base off, so this may be a read error. The gene calls are TRBV19 and TRBJ1-2, with 10 bases aligning to TRBD1. Germline CDR1 is LNHDA and CDR2 is SQIVND (reference sequence). This CDR3 spans 13 amino acids. The DNA of the CDR3 is TGTGCCAGTAGAACAGGGACAGGGGTCGGCTGCACCTTC. It codes for CASRTGTGVGCTF.

This clonotype was seen ten or more times. The chain combines TRBV20-1 with TRBJ1-2; weak D call: TRBD1 (6 bases). Germline V gene lookup returns CDR1 DFQATT and CDR2 SNEGSKA (reference sequence). The CDR3 runs 13 residues. V was clipped by 4 bases and J by 4 bases, with 13 bases between them. The CDR3 loop reads CSANSGQFYGYTF. For the CDR3, the DNA is TGCAGTGCTAACTCCGGACAGTTCTATGGCTACACCTTC.

Ten or more counts support this clonotype. CDR3 loop: CASSLGQGQGQPQHF. CDR3 bases: TGTGCCAGCAGCTTGGGACAGGGACAAGGCCAGCCCCAGCATTTT. This chain connects TRBV6-1 to TRBJ1-5, with 9 bases aligning to TRBD1. This CDR3 comprises 15 residues. Germline CDR1 and CDR2: MNHNS and SASEGT. Trimming took 6 bases from V and 7 from J; bases not matched to a gene: 10.

This clonotype was found many times. V gene TRBV10-3 combines with J gene TRBJ1-3; D is undetermined. This CDR3 is 14 amino acids long. Trimming took 6 bases from V and 0 from J, leaving 9 bases between them. From germline, CDR1 is ENHRY and CDR2 SYGVKD. DNA for the CDR3: TGTGCCATCAGGTCAGACGACTCTGGAAACACCATATATTTT. As protein: CAIRSDDSGNTIYF.

This clonotype was seen at least ten times. V usage is TRBV27 and J usage is TRBJ1-2; 8 nucleotides align to TRBD1. The V gene's germline CDR1 is MNHEY and CDR2 SMNVEV (reference sequence). The V and J ends lost 0 bases and 4 bases, in that order; junction bases with no gene match: 4. The CDR3 length is 15 residues. The CDR3 region is CASSLSPGGSYGYTF. In DNA form, the CDR3 reads TGTGCCAGCAGTTTATCCCCAGGGGGCTCCTATGGCTACACCTTC.

The V and J genes are TRBV3-1 and TRBJ1-3, with D perhaps matching TRBD1 (5 bases). This CDR3 region has 15 residues. CDR1 is LGHDT and CDR2 is YNNKEL in the germline V gene (reference sequence). Trimming shortened V by 0 bases and J by 2 bases, and 8 bases separated the two germline ends. The DNA of the CDR3 is TGTGCCAGCAGCCAAGACAGGGTTGCTGGAAACACCATATATTTT. It codes for CASSQDRVAGNTIYF. The full variable domain, completed using reference TRBV3-1 and TRBJ1-3, is DTAVSQTPKYLVTQMGNDKSIKCEQNLGHDTMYWYKQDSKKFLKIMFSYNNKELIINETVPNRFSPKSPDKAHLNLHINSLELGDSAVYFCASSQDRVAGNTIYFGEGSWLTVV.

About this clonotype itself: The junction and the germline gene differ at one end; a read error may be behind it. The chain combines TRBV27 with TRBJ1-1, with a weak D call TRBD1 (5 bases). CDR1 and CDR2 (germline): MNHEY, SMNVEV (reference sequence). The CDR3 spans 18 residues. The CDR3 DNA reads TGTGCCAGCAGTTTAACTCCAGGAGGGGCAGGCATAGTAGCTGAAGATTTATTT. Protein: CASSLTPGGAGIVAEDLF.

This clonotype has more than one count but fewer than ten. The CDR3 nucleotides read TGCAGCGTTGAAGAGACCCATGAGCAGTTCTTC. This gives the protein CSVEETHEQFF. The chain combines TRBV29-1 with TRBJ2-1, with D uncertain. CDR3 length: 11 residues. In germline, CDR1 is SQVTM, CDR2 ANQGSEA. V was clipped by 0 bases and J by 8 bases, with 5 bases between them.

This clonotype occurred many times. This sequence joins TRBV15 and TRBJ2-7, with a possible D match to TRBD2 (6 bases). The CDR3 has 13 residues. The V and J ends lost 6 bases and 3 bases respectively, with 12 bases between them. Germline V gene data show CDR1 as LNHNV and CDR2 as YYDKDF (reference sequence). CDR3 DNA sequence: TGTGCCACCAGTTCACTAGCAGGCTACGAGCAGTACTTC. This gives the protein CATSSLAGYEQYF.

On this clonotype itself: A read error may be the cause here, since a much bigger clone is one base away. This chain joins TRBV7-2 and TRBJ2-7; 7 bases match TRBD2. Per the germline V gene, CDR1 is SGHTA and CDR2 is FQGNSA. The CDR3 is 14 amino acids. Losses at the gene ends were 3 bases for V and 5 bases for J; bases not matched to a gene: 7. The CDR3 DNA is TGTGCCAGCAGCTTGGCAGCGGGGAGTAACGAGCAGTACTTC. Amino acid sequence: CASSLAAGSNEQYF.

This clonotype was picked up many times. CDR3 sequence reads: CASSTGNQETQYF. The CDR3 DNA is TGTGCCAGTAGTACCGGGAACCAAGAGACCCAGTACTTC. J is TRBJ2-5 and V is TRBV19, with D possibly matching TRBD2 (5 bases). From germline, CDR1 is LNHDA and CDR2 SQIVND (reference sequence). Trimming removed 4 bases at V and 0 bases at J, with 6 bases between. The CDR3 consists of 13 residues.

The chain recombines TRBV6-2 or TRBV6-3 with TRBJ2-7; TRBD2 matches at 13 bases. V gave up 2 bases and J gave up 7 bases; unmatched junction bases: 8. Per germline, CDR1 MNHEY and CDR2 SVGEGT. The CDR3 consists of 16 residues. CDR3 loop: CASSYLGLAGVGEQYF. The CDR3 DNA reads TGTGCCAGCAGTTACCTTGGACTAGCGGGAGTGGGGGAGCAGTACTTC.

About this clonotype: A much larger clonotype is one base distant, so this may be a read error. The rearrangement uses TRBV3-1 and TRBJ2-7; 7 nucleotides match TRBD2. V dropped 3 bases and J dropped 7; count of bases not matched to a gene: 12. The germline gives CDR1 LGHDT, CDR2 YNNKEL (reference sequence). The CDR3 contains 15 residues. The CDR3 region is CASSHGGNPLVEQYF. The CDR3 DNA sequence: TGTGCCAGCAGCCACGGGGGGAACCCTCTAGTTGAGCAGTACTTC.

DNA of the CDR3: TGCAGTTTTAGAGATGGTAGCCCAACCTCTTACAATGAGCAGTTCTTC. The encoded protein is CSFRDGSPTSYNEQFF. The V gene is TRBV20-1, the J gene TRBJ2-1; D gene ambiguous. Germline V lookup: CDR1 DFQATT, CDR2 SNEGSKA (reference sequence). The germline V and J ends were trimmed by 8 bases and 4 bases, with 24 bases remaining between them. The CDR3 totals 16 residues.

This clonotype was found many times. CDR3 sequence reads: CASSGTSVTFKFYNEQFF. CDR3 nucleotides: TGTGCCAGCAGTGGGACTAGCGTGACATTTAAGTTCTACAATGAGCAGTTCTTC. This sequence joins TRBV6-2 or TRBV6-3 and TRBJ2-1, with TRBD2 matching 10 bases. V trimming: 5 bases; J trimming: 3 bases; junction bases outside the gene matches: 13. Germline CDR1 and CDR2: MNHEY and SVGEGT. This CDR3 is 18 amino acids long.

In regard to this clonotype: A much larger clonotype is one base distant, so this may be a read error. This chain joins TRBV2 and TRBJ2-3; TRBD2 agrees at 13 bases. This CDR3 spans 17 amino acids. The germline gives CDR1 SNHLY, CDR2 FYNNEI. DNA for the CDR3: TGTGCCATCCTTTTACTAGCGGGAGGGCCTAGTTCAGATGCGCAGTATTTT. Translating it yields CAILLLAGGPSSDAQYF.